The rows below give T cell receptor beta chains drawn from one sample of a study of shared clonotypes between healthy human individuals. Method: immunoSEQ multiplex PCR; TCRdb's copy keeps in-frame clones and lacks some. The data contain more than 2,000,000 clones, approximately 92% of them singletons. The sequenced material came from naive CD4+ T cells sorted from blood. The receptor source for this set is a man aged 18 to 30 in good health. Each CDR3 is given with its conserved first and last residue. The D gene is left open where the match is weak. Only some rows state a clone size, as once, few, many or a class for expanded clones.

clone size,D gene,J gene,V gene,CDR3 protein,CDR3 DNA
NA,TRBD1,TRBJ1-2,TRBV2,CASSELGTGVNYGYTF,TGTGCCAGCAGTGAACTAGGGACAGGGGTGAACTATGGCTACACCTTC
NA,NA,TRBJ2-3,TRBV28,CASSFLHHSTDTQYF,TGTGCCAGCAGTTTCCTCCACCACAGCACAGATACGCAGTATTTT
NA,TRBD1,TRBJ1-4,TRBV2,CASGGQTTTNEKLFF,TGTGCCAGCGGGGGACAGACAACAACTAATGAAAAACTGTTTTTT
NA,NA,TRBJ2-7,TRBV6-1,CASSELAFPYEQYF,TGTGCCAGCAGTGAACTAGCATTTCCTTACGAGCAGTACTTC
NA,TRBD1,TRBJ2-1,TRBV5-4,CASSSRQGGSYNEQFF,TGTGCCAGCAGCTCGCGACAGGGGGGCTCCTACAATGAGCAGTTCTTC
NA,NA,TRBJ2-3,TRBV14,CASSVWSVDTQYF,TGTGCCAGCAGCGTTTGGTCGGTTGATACGCAGTATTTT
NA,NA,TRBJ1-5,TRBV28,CASSLTGDTWGNQPQHF,TGTGCCAGCAGTTTGACGGGGGATACCTGGGGCAATCAGCCCCAGCATTTT
once,NA,TRBJ1-1,TRBV11-2,CASSFTGETEAFF,TGTGCCAGCAGCTTCACGGGGGAGACTGAAGCTTTCTTT
NA,NA,TRBJ2-5,TRBV19,CASAPRGGMETQYF,TGTGCCAGTGCACCTAGGGGGGGGATGGAGACCCAGTACTTC
NA,NA,TRBJ1-1,TRBV11-3,CASSSGGTEAFF,TGTGCCAGCAGCTCGGGAGGGACTGAAGCTTTCTTT
NA,NA,TRBJ2-3,TRBV7-2,CASRSTDTQYF,TGTGCCAGTAGGAGCACAGATACGCAGTATTTT
NA,NA,TRBJ2-4,TRBV4-1,CASSPVVSLTLPPAKNIQYF,TGCGCCAGCAGCCCTGTCGTCTCCCTAACTTTACCCCCTGCCAAAAACATTCAGTACTTC
NA,NA,TRBJ2-7,TRBV4-1,CASGDLGGNRAYEQYF,TGCGCCAGCGGGGATTTAGGCGGGAACCGAGCCTACGAGCAGTACTTC
NA,NA,TRBJ2-1,TRBV11-2,CASSSDLRGEQFF,TGTGCCAGCAGCTCGGACCTCCGAGGTGAGCAGTTCTTC
NA,NA,TRBJ1-1,TRBV5-1,CASSEQNTEAFF,TGCGCCAGCAGCGAACAAAACACTGAAGCTTTCTTT